This TCR beta chain was sequenced in a study of OX40 agonist ivuxolimab in advanced cancers. Assay: immunoSEQ multiplex PCR; the TCRdb copy retains only in-frame clones and omits some. The sample yields about 38,000 clones, about 82% seen once. J lost 8 bases, V lost 0 bases, and 9 bases had no gene match. Germline CDR1 and CDR2: LGHNA and YNFKEQ. This CDR3 has 16 residues. The source was CD4+ or CD8+ T cells sorted from blood, collected in a trial of the OX40 agonist ivuxolimab. The chain recombines TRBV4-2 with TRBJ2-4, with 8 positions matching TRBD2. The sequence was obtained from an adult with an advanced solid tumor such as melanoma, head and neck, liver or kidney cancer. In nucleotides, the CDR3 is TGTGCCAGCAGCCAAGATAGACGGGGGGGGCCGGACATTCAGTACTTC. It is translated as CASSQDRRGGPDIQYF.